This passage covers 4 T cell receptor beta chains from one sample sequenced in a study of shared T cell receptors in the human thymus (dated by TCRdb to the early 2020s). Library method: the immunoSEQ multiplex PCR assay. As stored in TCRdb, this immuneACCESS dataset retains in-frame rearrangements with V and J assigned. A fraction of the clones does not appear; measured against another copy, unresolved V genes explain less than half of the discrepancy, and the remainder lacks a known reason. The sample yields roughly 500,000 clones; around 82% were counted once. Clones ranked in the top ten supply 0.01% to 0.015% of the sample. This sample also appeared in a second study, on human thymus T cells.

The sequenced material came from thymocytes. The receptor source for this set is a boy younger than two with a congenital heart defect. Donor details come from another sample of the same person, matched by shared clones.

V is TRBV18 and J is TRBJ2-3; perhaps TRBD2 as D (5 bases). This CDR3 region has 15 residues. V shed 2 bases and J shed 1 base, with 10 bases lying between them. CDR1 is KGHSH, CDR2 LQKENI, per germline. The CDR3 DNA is TGTGCCAGCTCACCAGGAGGAGCCGGCACAGATACGCAGTATTTT. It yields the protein CASSPGGAGTDTQYF.

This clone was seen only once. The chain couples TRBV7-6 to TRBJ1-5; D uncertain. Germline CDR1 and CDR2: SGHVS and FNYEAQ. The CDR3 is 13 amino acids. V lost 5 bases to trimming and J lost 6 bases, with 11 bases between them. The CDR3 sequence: CASSHGGSQPQHF. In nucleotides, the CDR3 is TGTGCCAGCAGCCACGGCGGGAGTCAGCCCCAGCATTTT.

CDR3 sequence: CASRGTGPPHQPQHF. CDR3 DNA: TGTGCCAGCAGGGGGACAGGGCCCCCCCATCAGCCCCAGCATTTT. The rearrangement links TRBV27 to TRBJ1-5; the match to TRBD1 covers 9 bases. V shed 6 bases, J shed 5 bases, and the junction held 8 bases outside the gene matches. The CDR3 totals 15 residues. CDR1 is MNHEY, CDR2 SMNVEV, per germline (reference sequence).

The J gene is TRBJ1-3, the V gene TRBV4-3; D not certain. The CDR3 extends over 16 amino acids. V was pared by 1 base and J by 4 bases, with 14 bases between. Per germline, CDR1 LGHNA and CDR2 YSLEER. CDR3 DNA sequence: TGCGCCAGCAGCCAAGTGGGGTGGGGAGACGGAAACACCATATATTTT. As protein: CASSQVGWGDGNTIYF.